This T cell receptor (beta chain) was recovered during a study of blood T cell repertoires in COVID-19. For the study at large: The study drew acute and convalescent COVID-19 samples from the United States, Italy and Spain. T cells, B-cell-depleted T cells, or PBMCs supplied cDNA or gDNA.

CDR1 is SGHRS and CDR2 is YFSETQ in the germline V gene. J was trimmed by 6 bases and V by 5 bases; bases with no gene match: 9. This CDR3 spans 15 amino acids. Source study methods: Amplifying reference gene primers gave estimates of nucleated cell counts. Clones were sequenced by immunoSEQ multiplex PCR, and TCRdb holds only the in-frame ones, with some missing. That table gives V, J and clone size, and the DNA gave D and trimming. Seen here are some 97,000 clones, approximately 81% observed once, and the top ten hold about 13%. The source material was peripheral blood. V usage is TRBV5-1 and J usage is TRBJ2-7, with 12 positions matching TRBD2. The source of this sequence is a human donor in a cohort sampled during active COVID-19. Here the CDR3 DNA reads TGCGCCAGCAGTAATCTAGCGGGAGGGCCTGGCGAGCAGTACTTC. Protein product: CASSNLAGGPGEQYF. The whole variable domain, filled in from reference TRBV5-1 and TRBJ2-7, reads KAGVTQTPRYLIKTRGQQVTLSCSPISGHRSVSWYQQTPGQGLQFLFEYFSETQRNKGNFPGRFSGRQFSNSRSEMNVSTLELGDSALYLCASSNLAGGPGEQYFGPGTRLTVT.